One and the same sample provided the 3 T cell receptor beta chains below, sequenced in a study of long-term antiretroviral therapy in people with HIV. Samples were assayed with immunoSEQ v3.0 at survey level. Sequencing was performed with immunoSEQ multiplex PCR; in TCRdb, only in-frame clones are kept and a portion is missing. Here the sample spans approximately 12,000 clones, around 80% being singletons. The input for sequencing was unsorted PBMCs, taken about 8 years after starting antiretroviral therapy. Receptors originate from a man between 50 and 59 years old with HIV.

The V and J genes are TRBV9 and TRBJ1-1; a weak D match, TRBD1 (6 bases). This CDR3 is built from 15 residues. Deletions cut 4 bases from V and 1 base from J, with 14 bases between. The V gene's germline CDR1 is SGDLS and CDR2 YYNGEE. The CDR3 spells CASSLTGSSNTEAFF. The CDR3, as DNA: TGTGCCAGCAGCCTTACAGGGAGTTCGAACACTGAAGCTTTCTTT.

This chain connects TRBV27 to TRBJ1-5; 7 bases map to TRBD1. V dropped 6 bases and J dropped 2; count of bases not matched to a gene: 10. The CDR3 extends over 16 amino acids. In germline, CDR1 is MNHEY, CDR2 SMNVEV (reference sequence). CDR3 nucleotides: TGTGCCAGCAGCGACAGGGACTCCCCTCGCAATCAGCCCCAGCATTTT. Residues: CASSDRDSPRNQPQHF.

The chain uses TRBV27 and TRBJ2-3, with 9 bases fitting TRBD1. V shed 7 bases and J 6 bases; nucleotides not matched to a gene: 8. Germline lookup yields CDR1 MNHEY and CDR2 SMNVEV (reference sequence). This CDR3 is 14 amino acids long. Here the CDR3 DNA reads TGTGCCAGCAAATACAGGGGGCGCTGGGATACGCAGTATTTT. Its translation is CASKYRGRWDTQYF.